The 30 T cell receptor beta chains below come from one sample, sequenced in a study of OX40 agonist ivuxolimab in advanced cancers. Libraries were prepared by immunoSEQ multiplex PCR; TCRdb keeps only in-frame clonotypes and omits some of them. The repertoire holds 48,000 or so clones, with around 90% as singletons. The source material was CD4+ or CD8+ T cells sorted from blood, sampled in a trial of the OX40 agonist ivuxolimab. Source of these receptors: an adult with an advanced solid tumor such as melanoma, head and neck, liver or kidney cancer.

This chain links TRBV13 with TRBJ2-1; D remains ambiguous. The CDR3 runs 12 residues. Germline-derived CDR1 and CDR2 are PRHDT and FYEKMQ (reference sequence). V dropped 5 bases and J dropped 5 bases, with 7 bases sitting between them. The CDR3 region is CASSRLDNEQFF. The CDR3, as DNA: TGTGCCAGCAGCCGACTTGACAATGAGCAGTTCTTC.

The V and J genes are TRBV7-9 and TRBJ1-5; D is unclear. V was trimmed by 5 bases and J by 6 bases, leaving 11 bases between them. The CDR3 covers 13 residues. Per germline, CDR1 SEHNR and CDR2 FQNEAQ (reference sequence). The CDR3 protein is CASSDGVSQPQHF. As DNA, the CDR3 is TGTGCCAGCAGCGACGGGGTAAGTCAGCCCCAGCATTTT.

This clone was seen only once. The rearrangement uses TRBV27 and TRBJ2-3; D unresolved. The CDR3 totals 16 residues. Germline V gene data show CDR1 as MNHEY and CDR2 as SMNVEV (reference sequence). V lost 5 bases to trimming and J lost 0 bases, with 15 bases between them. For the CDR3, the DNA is TGTGCCAGCAGTACCCTCCCGGCGGCGAGCACAGATACGCAGTATTTT. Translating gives CASSTLPAASTDTQYF.

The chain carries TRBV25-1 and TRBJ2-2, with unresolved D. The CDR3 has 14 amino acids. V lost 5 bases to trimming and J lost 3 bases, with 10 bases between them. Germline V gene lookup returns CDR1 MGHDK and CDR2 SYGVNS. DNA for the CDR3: TGTGCCAGCAGTCGCCCAACTTACACCGGGGAGCTGTTTTTT. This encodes CASSRPTYTGELFF.

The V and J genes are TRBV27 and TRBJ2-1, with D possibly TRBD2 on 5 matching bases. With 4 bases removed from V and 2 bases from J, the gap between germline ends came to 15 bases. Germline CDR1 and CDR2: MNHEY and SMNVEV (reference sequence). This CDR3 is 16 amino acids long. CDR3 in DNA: TGTGCCAGCAGTTGGCTAGCCCTTAGCCCCTACAATGAGCAGTTCTTC. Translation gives CASSWLALSPYNEQFF.

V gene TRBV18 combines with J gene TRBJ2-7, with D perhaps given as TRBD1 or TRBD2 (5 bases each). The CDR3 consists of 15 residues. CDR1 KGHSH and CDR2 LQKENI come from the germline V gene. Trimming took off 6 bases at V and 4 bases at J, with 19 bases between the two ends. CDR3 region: CASSNFSGPSYEQYF. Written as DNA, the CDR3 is TGTGCCAGCTCCAATTTTTCGGGACCCTCTTACGAGCAGTACTTC.

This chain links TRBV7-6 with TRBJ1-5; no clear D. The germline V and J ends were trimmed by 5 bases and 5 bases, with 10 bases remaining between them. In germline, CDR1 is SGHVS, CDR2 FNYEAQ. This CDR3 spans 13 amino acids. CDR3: CASSPVPHQPQHF. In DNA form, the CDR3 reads TGTGCCAGCAGCCCAGTACCCCATCAGCCCCAGCATTTT.

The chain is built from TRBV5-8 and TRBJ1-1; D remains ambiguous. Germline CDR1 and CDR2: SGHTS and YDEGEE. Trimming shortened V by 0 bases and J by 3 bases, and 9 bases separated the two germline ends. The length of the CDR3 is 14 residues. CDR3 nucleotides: TGTGCCAGCAGCTTGGGGGGAATGTACACTGAAGCTTTCTTT. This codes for CASSLGGMYTEAFF.

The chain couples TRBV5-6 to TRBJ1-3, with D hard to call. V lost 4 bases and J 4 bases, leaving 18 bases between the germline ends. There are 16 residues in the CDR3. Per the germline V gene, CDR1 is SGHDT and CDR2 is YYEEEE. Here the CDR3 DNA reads TGTGCCAGCAGCACCGGGGTGAGGGCTATCGGAAACACCATATATTTT. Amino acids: CASSTGVRAIGNTIYF.

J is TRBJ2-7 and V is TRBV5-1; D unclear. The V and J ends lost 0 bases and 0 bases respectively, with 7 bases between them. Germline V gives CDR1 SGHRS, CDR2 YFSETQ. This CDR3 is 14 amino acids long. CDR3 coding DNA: TGCGCCAGCAGCTTGGCCCAGGCCTCCTACGAGCAGTACTTC. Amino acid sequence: CASSLAQASYEQYF.

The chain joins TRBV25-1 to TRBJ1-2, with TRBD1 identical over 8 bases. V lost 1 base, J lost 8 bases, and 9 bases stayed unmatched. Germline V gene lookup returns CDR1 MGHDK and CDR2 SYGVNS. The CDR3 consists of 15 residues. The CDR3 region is CASSEWAGGSWGYTF. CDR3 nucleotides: TGTGCCAGCAGTGAATGGGCAGGGGGCTCGTGGGGCTACACCTTC.

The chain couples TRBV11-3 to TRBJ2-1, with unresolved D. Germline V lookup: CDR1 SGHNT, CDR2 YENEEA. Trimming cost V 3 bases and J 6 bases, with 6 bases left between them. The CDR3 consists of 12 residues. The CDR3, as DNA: TGTGCCAGCAGCTTGGTTCTCAATGAGCAGTTCTTC. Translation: CASSLVLNEQFF.

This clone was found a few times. The CDR3 spells CASSLGQPEAFF. CDR3 sequence (DNA): TGTGCCAGCAGCTTGGGGCAGCCTGAAGCTTTCTTT. The J gene is TRBJ1-1, the V gene TRBV5-6; D gene uncertain. The CDR3 is made up of 12 amino acids. The V end was cut by 0 bases, the J end by 6 bases, with 6 bases between. From germline, CDR1 is SGHDT and CDR2 YYEEEE.

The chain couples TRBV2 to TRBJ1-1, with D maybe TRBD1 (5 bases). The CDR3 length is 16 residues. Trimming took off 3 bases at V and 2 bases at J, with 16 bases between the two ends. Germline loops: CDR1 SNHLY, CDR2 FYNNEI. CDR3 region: CASSEGSDRLNTEAFF. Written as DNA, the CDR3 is TGTGCCAGCAGTGAGGGCAGCGACAGACTAAACACTGAAGCTTTCTTT.

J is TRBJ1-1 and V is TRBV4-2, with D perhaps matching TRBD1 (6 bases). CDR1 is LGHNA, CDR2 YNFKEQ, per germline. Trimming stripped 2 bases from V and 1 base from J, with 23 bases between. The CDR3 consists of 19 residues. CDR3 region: CASSQPPGAWILENTEAFF. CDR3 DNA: TGTGCCAGCAGCCAACCCCCAGGGGCGTGGATATTAGAGAACACTGAAGCTTTCTTT.

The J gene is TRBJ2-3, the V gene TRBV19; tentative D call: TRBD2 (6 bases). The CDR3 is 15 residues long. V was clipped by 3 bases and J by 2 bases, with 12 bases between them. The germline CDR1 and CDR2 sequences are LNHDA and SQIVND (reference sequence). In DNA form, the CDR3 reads TGTGCCAGTAGTATTGGTAGCGGCTACACAGATACGCAGTATTTT. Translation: CASSIGSGYTDTQYF.

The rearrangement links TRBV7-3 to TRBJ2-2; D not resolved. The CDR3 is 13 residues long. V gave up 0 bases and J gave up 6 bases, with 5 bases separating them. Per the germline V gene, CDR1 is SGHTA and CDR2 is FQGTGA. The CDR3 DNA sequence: TGTGCCAGCAGCTTAACCCTATCCGGGGAGCTGTTTTTT. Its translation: CASSLTLSGELFF.

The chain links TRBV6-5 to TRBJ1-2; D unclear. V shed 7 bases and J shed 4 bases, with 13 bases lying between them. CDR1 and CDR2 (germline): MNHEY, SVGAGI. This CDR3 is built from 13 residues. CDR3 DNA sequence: TGTGCCAGCATTGGCCGGGCGGTCTATGGCTACACCTTC. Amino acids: CASIGRAVYGYTF.

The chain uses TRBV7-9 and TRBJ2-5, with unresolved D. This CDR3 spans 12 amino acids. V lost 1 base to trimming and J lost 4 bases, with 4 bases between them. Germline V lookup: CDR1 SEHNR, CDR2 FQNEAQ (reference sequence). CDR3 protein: CASSLGRETQYF. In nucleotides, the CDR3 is TGTGCCAGCAGCTTAGGGAGAGAGACCCAGTACTTC.

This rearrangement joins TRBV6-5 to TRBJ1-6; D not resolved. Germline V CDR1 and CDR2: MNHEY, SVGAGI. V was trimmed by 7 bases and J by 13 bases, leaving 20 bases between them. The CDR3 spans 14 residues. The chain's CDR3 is CASTLMGGERPLHF. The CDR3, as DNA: TGTGCCAGCACTTTGATGGGCGGGGAGCGGCCCCTCCACTTT.

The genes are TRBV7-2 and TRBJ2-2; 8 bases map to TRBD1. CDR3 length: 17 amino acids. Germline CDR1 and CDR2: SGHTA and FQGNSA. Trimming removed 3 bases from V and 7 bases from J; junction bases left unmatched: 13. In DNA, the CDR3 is TGTGCCAGCAGCTTCCGTTCAGGGGGCGGCTTGCTCGGGGAGCTGTTTTTT. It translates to CASSFRSGGGLLGELFF.

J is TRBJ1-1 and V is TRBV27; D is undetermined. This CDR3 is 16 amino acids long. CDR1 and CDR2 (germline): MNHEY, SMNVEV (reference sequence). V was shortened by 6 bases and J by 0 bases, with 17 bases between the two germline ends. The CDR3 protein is CASRRGSLRLNTEAFF. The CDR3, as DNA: TGTGCCAGCAGACGAGGCTCCCTCCGCCTGAACACTGAAGCTTTCTTT.

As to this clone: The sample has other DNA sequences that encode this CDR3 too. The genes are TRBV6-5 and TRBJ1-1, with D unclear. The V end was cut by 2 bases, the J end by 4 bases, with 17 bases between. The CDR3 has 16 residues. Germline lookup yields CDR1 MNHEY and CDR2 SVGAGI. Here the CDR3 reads CASSYLYKESATEAFF. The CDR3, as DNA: TGTGCCAGCAGTTACCTGTACAAGGAATCCGCCACTGAAGCTTTCTTT.

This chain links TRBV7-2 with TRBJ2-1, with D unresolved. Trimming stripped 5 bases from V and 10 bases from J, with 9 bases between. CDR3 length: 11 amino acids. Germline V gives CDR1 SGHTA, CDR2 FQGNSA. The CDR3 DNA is TGTGCCAGCAGCGGCGGTCGGGAGCAGTTCTTC. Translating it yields CASSGGREQFF.

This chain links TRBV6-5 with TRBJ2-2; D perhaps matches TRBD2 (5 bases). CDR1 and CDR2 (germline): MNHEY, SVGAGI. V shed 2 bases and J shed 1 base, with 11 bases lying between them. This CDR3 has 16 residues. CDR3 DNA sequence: TGTGCCAGCAGTTACGGCGTTAGCGAGAACACCGGGGAGCTGTTTTTT. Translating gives CASSYGVSENTGELFF.

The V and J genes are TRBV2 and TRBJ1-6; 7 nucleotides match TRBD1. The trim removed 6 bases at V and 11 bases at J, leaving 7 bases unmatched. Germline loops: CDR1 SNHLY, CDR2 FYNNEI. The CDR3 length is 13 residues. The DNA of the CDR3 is TGTGCCAGCAGGACTACAGGGGAGACACCCCTCCACTTT. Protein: CASRTTGETPLHF.

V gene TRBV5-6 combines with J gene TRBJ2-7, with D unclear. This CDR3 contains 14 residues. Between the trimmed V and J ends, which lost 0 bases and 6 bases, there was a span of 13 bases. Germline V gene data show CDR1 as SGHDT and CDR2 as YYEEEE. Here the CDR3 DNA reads TGTGCCAGCAGCTTGGGGCTCGGCCCTCTCGAGCAGTACGTC. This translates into CASSLGLGPLEQYV.

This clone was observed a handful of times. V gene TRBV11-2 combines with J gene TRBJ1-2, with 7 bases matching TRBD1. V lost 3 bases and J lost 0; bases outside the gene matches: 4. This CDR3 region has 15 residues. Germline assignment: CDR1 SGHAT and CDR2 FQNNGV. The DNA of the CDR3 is TGTGCCAGCAGCTTCTTGGGACAGACTAACTATGGCTACACCTTC. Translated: CASSFLGQTNYGYTF.

Here the CDR3 reads CASSVWDTRGNQPQHF. CDR3 DNA sequence: TGTGCCAGTAGTGTCTGGGACACCCGAGGGAATCAGCCCCAGCATTTT. This sequence joins TRBV19 and TRBJ1-5; D possibly corresponds to TRBD1 (6 bases). V lost 5 bases to trimming and J lost 4 bases, with 18 bases between them. Germline V gene sequence: CDR1 LNHDA, CDR2 SQIVND (reference sequence). This CDR3 is built from 16 residues.

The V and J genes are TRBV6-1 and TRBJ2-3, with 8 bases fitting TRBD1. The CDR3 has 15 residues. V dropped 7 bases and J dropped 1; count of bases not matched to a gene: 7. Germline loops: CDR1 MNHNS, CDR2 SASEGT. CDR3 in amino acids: CASTETGARTDTQYF. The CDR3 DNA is TGTGCCAGCACCGAGACAGGGGCGCGCACAGATACGCAGTATTTT.